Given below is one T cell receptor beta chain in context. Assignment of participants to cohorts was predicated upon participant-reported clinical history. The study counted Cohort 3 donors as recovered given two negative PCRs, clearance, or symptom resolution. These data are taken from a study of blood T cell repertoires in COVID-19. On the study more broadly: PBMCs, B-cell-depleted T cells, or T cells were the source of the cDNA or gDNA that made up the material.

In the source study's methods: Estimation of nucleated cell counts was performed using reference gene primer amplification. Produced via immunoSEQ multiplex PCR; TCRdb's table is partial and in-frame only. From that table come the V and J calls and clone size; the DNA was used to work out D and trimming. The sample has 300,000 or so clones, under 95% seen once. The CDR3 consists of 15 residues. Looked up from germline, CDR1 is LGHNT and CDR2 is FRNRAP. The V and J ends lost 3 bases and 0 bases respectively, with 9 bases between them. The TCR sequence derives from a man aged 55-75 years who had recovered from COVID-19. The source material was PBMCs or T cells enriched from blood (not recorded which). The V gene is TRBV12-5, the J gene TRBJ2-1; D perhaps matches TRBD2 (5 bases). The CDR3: CASGLVGVSYNEQFF. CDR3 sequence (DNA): TGTGCTAGTGGTTTAGTGGGAGTCTCCTACAATGAGCAGTTCTTC.